These 23 T cell receptor beta chains were sequenced from one sample in a study of identical twins' blood T cells. MiXCR was run by TCRdb on the 5' RACE reads, yielding one entry per CDR3 protein. Of fewer than 450,000 distinct CDR3 sequences in the sample, 28% were seen once. Sequencing input: PBMCs. The receptors here all came from a woman between 18 and 50 years old in good health.

The chain couples TRBV19 to TRBJ1-6; 7 bases line up with TRBD1. The CDR3 contains 16 residues. From germline, CDR1 is LNHDA and CDR2 SQIVND (reference sequence). Trimming at V came to 10 bases and at J to 6 bases, leaving 15 bases not matched to a gene. CDR3 in amino acids: CATRGRGSIVNSPLHF. The CDR3 nucleotides read TGTGCCACGCGGGGCAGGGGGAGTATCGTTAATTCACCCCTCCACTTT.

The chain has TRBV5-1 and TRBJ1-5, with D possibly matching TRBD1 (6 bases). Trimming removed 0 bases from V and 6 bases from J, with 10 bases in between. CDR1 and CDR2 (germline): SGHRS, YFSETQ. The CDR3 consists of 14 residues. The CDR3 bases are TGCGCCAGCAGCTTGGTCGGGGGCCCTCAGCCCCAGCATTTT. Translating it yields CASSLVGGPQPQHF.

The genes are TRBV27 and TRBJ2-2; 7 bases line up with TRBD1. Germline-derived CDR1 and CDR2 are MNHEY and SMNVEV (reference sequence). The CDR3 extends over 15 amino acids. Trimming cost V 5 bases and J 5 bases; bases outside gene matches: 8. The CDR3 region is CASSVPGQMTGELFF. CDR3 nucleotides: TGTGCCAGCAGTGTTCCGGGACAGATGACCGGGGAGCTGTTTTTT.

This chain uses TRBV20-1 with TRBJ1-1; D might be TRBD1 (5 bases). This CDR3 contains 15 residues. CDR1 and CDR2 (germline): DFQATT, SNEGSKA (reference sequence). Trimming stripped 6 bases from V and 1 base from J, with 18 bases between. The CDR3 DNA is TGCAGTGCCAGGAATCCGGGACTGACGAACACTGAAGCTTTCTTT. Protein: CSARNPGLTNTEAFF.

This clonotype was recorded once. The rearrangement links TRBV4-3 to TRBJ1-5; unclear D gene. The CDR3 has 15 amino acids. CDR1 is LGHNA and CDR2 is YSLEER in the germline V gene. The germline V and J ends were trimmed by 0 bases and 0 bases, with 6 bases remaining between them. Written as DNA, the CDR3 is TGCGCCAGCAGCCAAGATAGTTATAGCAATCAGCCCCAGCATTTT. This encodes CASSQDSYSNQPQHF.

This clonotype has just a few counts. The chain links TRBV20-1 to TRBJ1-3; D is ambiguous. The length of the CDR3 is 13 residues. V lost 3 bases and J lost 3, with 9 bases in between. In germline, CDR1 is DFQATT, CDR2 SNEGSKA (reference sequence). The CDR3 loop reads CSARPVSGNTIYF. The DNA for the CDR3 is TGCAGTGCTAGGCCCGTTAGTGGAAACACCATATATTTT.

The chain uses TRBV6-5 and TRBJ2-1, with D possibly TRBD2 on 6 matching bases. CDR3 size: 16 residues. The V gene lost 6 bases and the J gene lost 0 bases, with 15 bases spanning the gap. Germline-derived CDR1 and CDR2 are MNHEY and SVGAGI. CDR3 protein: CASRVGLTSSYNEQFF. The CDR3 coding sequence is TGTGCCAGCAGGGTGGGACTGACAAGCTCCTACAATGAGCAGTTCTTC.

This clonotype was seen a handful of times. V is TRBV7-2 and J is TRBJ2-7; possible D gene TRBD2, 5 bases. The CDR3 is 14 residues long. Deletions cut 5 bases from V and 3 bases from J, with 14 bases between. Germline CDR1 is SGHTA and CDR2 is FQGNSA. CDR3: CASSPEGSYYEQYF. CDR3 DNA: TGTGCCAGCAGCCCAGAGGGCAGTTACTACGAGCAGTACTTC.

V is TRBV25-1 and J is TRBJ2-3; 7 bases agree with TRBD2. Germline CDR1 and CDR2: MGHDK and SYGVNS. Trimming cost V 4 bases and J 5 bases; bases outside gene matches: 12. The CDR3 contains 16 residues. The CDR3: CASSGTSGVYEDTQYF. Here the CDR3 DNA reads TGTGCCAGCAGTGGTACGAGCGGGGTGTATGAAGATACGCAGTATTTT.

In its sample, this clonotype was seen a few times. This chain links TRBV12-5 with TRBJ1-5; 7 bases align to TRBD1. The germline gives CDR1 LGHNT, CDR2 FRNRAP. V lost 6 bases, J lost 5 bases, and 7 bases stayed unmatched. This CDR3 has 14 amino acids. The CDR3 is CASGGDSIYQPQHF. The CDR3 nucleotides read TGTGCTAGTGGCGGGGACAGCATCTATCAGCCCCAGCATTTT.

The table lists this clonotype with many counts. The CDR3 is CASSYPQSYEQYF. The CDR3 DNA follows: TGTGCCAGCAGTTACCCGCAGTCCTACGAGCAGTACTTC. V and J are TRBV6-5 and TRBJ2-7; D gene unclear. V shed 2 bases and J shed 1 base, with 6 bases lying between them. CDR3 length: 13 residues. Germline V CDR1 and CDR2: MNHEY, SVGAGI.

This clonotype was detected a few times. This rearrangement joins TRBV3-1 to TRBJ1-3; tentatively, D is TRBD1 (6 bases). Deletions cut 1 base from V and 1 base from J, with 8 bases between. The CDR3 is 15 amino acids. Per the germline V gene, CDR1 is LGHDT and CDR2 is YNNKEL (reference sequence). The CDR3 bases are TGTGCCAGCAGCCAAGTGGGGGCGTCTGGAAACACCATATATTTT. Protein sequence: CASSQVGASGNTIYF.

This sequence joins TRBV20-1 and TRBJ1-6; 8 bases are a match to TRBD1. V lost 3 bases, J lost 7 bases, and 2 bases stayed unmatched. The germline V gene has CDR1 DFQATT and CDR2 SNEGSKA (reference sequence). This CDR3 contains 13 residues. The CDR3 loop reads CSARGQANSPLHF. CDR3 DNA: TGCAGTGCTAGGGGACAGGCAAATTCACCCCTCCACTTT.

This clonotype was counted only a few times. The V call is TRBV15, the J call TRBJ2-1; D is ambiguous. Germline loops: CDR1 LNHNV, CDR2 YYDKDF (reference sequence). V was clipped by 8 bases and J by 2 bases, with 10 bases between them. The CDR3 runs to 13 residues. The CDR3 spells CATADDAYNEQFF. For the CDR3, the DNA is TGTGCCACCGCAGACGATGCCTACAATGAGCAGTTCTTC.

In this sample, this clonotype turned up a few times. V usage is TRBV6-2 or TRBV6-3 and J usage is TRBJ1-6; D is unclear. This CDR3 region has 16 residues. The V and J ends lost 2 bases and 9 bases respectively, with 17 bases between them. Looked up from germline, CDR1 is MNHEY and CDR2 is SVGEGT. The CDR3 DNA reads as TGTGCCAGCAGTTACCCAACGGACGTCCTGAGTTCACCCCTCCACTTT. This codes for CASSYPTDVLSSPLHF.

V gene TRBV29-1 combines with J gene TRBJ1-1; D is possibly TRBD1 (6 bases). The CDR3 runs 15 residues. The V and J ends lost 8 bases and 1 base respectively, with 20 bases between them. CDR1 and CDR2 from the germline V gene are SQVTM and ANQGSEA. The CDR3 region is CSRGGEWSSNTEAFF. The CDR3 coding sequence is TGCAGCCGGGGGGGCGAATGGTCGTCGAACACTGAAGCTTTCTTT.

The chain carries TRBV6-2 or TRBV6-3 and TRBJ2-2; TRBD2 matches 8 bases. Germline CDR1 reads MNHEY; CDR2 reads SVGEGT. V trimming: 6 bases; J trimming: 6 bases; junction bases outside the gene matches: 18. The CDR3 has 18 residues. The CDR3 protein is CASSYLGLAGTHAGELFF. CDR3 DNA: TGTGCCAGCAGCTACCTTGGGTTAGCGGGGACCCACGCCGGGGAGCTGTTTTTT.

The chain carries TRBV6-1 and TRBJ2-1; no firm D call. This CDR3 is built from 12 residues. Germline lookup yields CDR1 MNHNS and CDR2 SASEGT. V lost 10 bases, J lost 6 bases, and 13 bases lay in between. CDR3 protein: CATQGTTNEQFF. CDR3 sequence (DNA): TGTGCCACCCAAGGCACGACCAATGAGCAGTTCTTC.

There are a few counts of this clonotype. This chain joins TRBV9 and TRBJ2-7, with 7 positions matching TRBD1. CDR3 size: 15 residues. V gave up 0 bases and J gave up 0 bases; unmatched junction bases: 3. Germline CDR1 and CDR2: SGDLS and YYNGEE. The CDR3 nucleotides are TGTGCCAGCAGCGTAGGAGGACAGGCCTCCTACGAGCAGTACTTC. This gives the protein CASSVGGQASYEQYF.

The chain links TRBV12-5 to TRBJ2-3; 9 bases align to TRBD2. V trimming: 1 base; J trimming: 0 bases; junction bases outside the gene matches: 14. The length of the CDR3 is 20 residues. Per the germline V gene, CDR1 is LGHNT and CDR2 is FRNRAP. The CDR3 DNA is TGTGCTAGTGGTTTGGCCCTAACTAGCGGGCAGGTCCCTAGCACAGATACGCAGTATTTT. As protein: CASGLALTSGQVPSTDTQYF.

V gene TRBV20-1 combines with J gene TRBJ1-2; a possible D gene is TRBD1 (5 bases). V was clipped by 4 bases and J by 5 bases, with 11 bases between them. Germline loops: CDR1 DFQATT, CDR2 SNEGSKA (reference sequence). The CDR3 is 12 residues long. This CDR3 reads CSAKLGTYGYTF. In DNA, the CDR3 is TGCAGTGCTAAACTTGGGACTTATGGCTACACCTTC.

The chain is built from TRBV4-2 and TRBJ1-6, with 10 bases lining up with TRBD1. Germline assignment: CDR1 LGHNA and CDR2 YNFKEQ. Trimming at V came to 0 bases and at J to 7 bases, leaving 3 bases not matched to a gene. This CDR3 is built from 16 residues. CDR3 DNA: TGTGCCAGCAGCCAAGAGCGGACAGGGGGAAATTCACCCCTCCACTTT. Its protein is CASSQERTGGNSPLHF.

This clonotype appeared once. An end of the junction differs from the germline gene, which may be a read error. The rearrangement joins TRBV12-5 to TRBJ2-1; 7 nucleotides line up with TRBD1. The length of the CDR3 is 18 residues. Germline lookup yields CDR1 LGHNT and CDR2 FRNRAP. The CDR3 sequence is CTSGLVRTGIPIYNEQFF. CDR3 bases: TGTACTAGTGGTTTGGTACGGACAGGAATTCCGATCTACAATGAGCAGTTCTTC.